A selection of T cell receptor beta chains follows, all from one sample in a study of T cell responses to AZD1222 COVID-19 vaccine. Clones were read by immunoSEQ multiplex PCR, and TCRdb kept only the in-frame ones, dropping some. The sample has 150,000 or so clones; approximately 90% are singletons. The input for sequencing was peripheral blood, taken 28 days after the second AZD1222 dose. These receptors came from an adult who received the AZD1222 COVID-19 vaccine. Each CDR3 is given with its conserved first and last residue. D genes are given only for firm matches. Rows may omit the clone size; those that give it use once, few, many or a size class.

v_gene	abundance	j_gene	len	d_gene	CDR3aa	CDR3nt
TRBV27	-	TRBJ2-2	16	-	CASTYRSRARGGELFF	TGTGCCAGCACTTACAGATCTAGAGCCCGAGGCGGGGAGCTGTTTTTT
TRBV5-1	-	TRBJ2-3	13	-	CASSLTDTDTQYF	TGCGCCAGCAGTTTGACCGACACAGATACGCAGTATTTT
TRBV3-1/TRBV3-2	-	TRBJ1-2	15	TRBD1	CASSQARDRGSGYTF	TGTGCCAGCAGCCAAGCCCGGGACAGGGGTTCTGGCTACACCTTC
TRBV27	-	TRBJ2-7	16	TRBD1	CASRKPSGTGSYEQYF	TGTGCCAGCAGGAAACCGTCTGGGACAGGATCCTACGAGCAGTACTTC
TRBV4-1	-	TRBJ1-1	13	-	CASSLGNTLGAFF	TGCGCCAGCAGCTTGGGGAACACCCTGGGAGCTTTCTTT
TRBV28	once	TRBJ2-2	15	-	CASSLVAKNTGELFF	TGTGCCAGCAGTTTAGTAGCGAAAAACACCGGGGAGCTGTTTTTT
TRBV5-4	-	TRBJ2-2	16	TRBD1	CASSSGQGANTGELFF	TGTGCCAGCAGCTCGGGACAGGGGGCGAACACCGGGGAGCTGTTTTTT
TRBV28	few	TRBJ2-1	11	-	CAAGGSDEQFF	TGTGCCGCCGGGGGAAGTGATGAGCAGTTCTTC
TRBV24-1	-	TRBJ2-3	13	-	CATSDPPEDTQYF	TGTGCCACCAGTGACCCCCCCGAGGATACGCAGTATTTT
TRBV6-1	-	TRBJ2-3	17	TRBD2	CASSVLAGGPSTDTQYF	TGTGCCAGCAGTGTCCTAGCGGGAGGGCCTAGCACAGATACGCAGTATTTT
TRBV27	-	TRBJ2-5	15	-	CASSLAGLSSETQYF	TGTGCCAGCAGTTTAGCAGGACTATCCTCAGAGACCCAGTACTTC
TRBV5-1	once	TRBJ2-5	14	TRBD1	CASSLRQGAETQYF	TGCGCCAGCAGCCTAAGACAGGGGGCAGAGACCCAGTACTTC
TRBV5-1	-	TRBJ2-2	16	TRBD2	CASSRGLAGITGELFF	TGCGCCAGCAGCCGAGGACTAGCGGGAATCACCGGGGAGCTGTTTTTT
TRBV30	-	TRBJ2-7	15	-	CAWSSTQGYSYEQYF	TGTGCCTGGAGTTCAACGCAGGGGTACTCCTACGAGCAGTACTTC
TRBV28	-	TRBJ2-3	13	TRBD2	CASSLLAGDTQYF	TGTGCCAGCAGTTTACTAGCGGGAGATACGCAGTATTTT
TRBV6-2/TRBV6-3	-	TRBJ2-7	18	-	CASSSLEARYLKSYEQYF	TGTGCCAGCAGTTCTCTCGAGGCCAGGTACCTCAAATCCTACGAGCAGTACTTC
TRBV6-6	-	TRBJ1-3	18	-	CASSRRGGRELSGNTIYF	TGTGCCAGCAGTCGGCGAGGCGGCAGGGAACTCTCTGGAAACACCATATATTTT
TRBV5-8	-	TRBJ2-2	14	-	CARRVGPNTGELFF	TGTGCCAGGCGAGTAGGGCCTAACACCGGGGAGCTGTTTTTT
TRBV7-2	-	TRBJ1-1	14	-	CASSLMGGRTEAFF	TGTGCCAGCAGCTTAATGGGGGGCAGGACTGAAGCTTTCTTT
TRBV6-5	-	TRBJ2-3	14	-	CASSYGYSTDTQYF	TGTGCCAGCAGTTACGGGTATAGCACAGATACGCAGTATTTT
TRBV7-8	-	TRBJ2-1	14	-	CASSPRSGRIEQFF	TGTGCCAGCAGCCCACGAAGTGGACGAATTGAGCAGTTCTTC
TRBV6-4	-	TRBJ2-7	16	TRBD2	CASSEVGRDYSYEQYF	TGTGCCAGCAGTGAGGTGGGGCGGGACTACTCCTACGAGCAGTACTTC